Listed here are 7 T cell receptor beta chains from one sample, sequenced in a study of cytomegalovirus exposure and HLA in healthy donors. PCR primers comprised 60 Vbeta and 13 Jbeta primers. The protocol was immunoSEQ multiplex PCR, while the TCRdb copy is restricted to in-frame clones and leaves out a portion. The sample includes under 300,000 clones, around 81% seen only once; the top ten take roughly 7.4%. The sequenced material came from PBMCs. The receptors come from a woman aged 60-75 years in good health and CMV-seropositive.

The chain joins TRBV29-1 to TRBJ2-3; perhaps TRBD2 as D (6 bases). The CDR3 consists of 16 residues. Germline CDR1 is SQVTM and CDR2 is ANQGSEA. Trimming took off 4 bases at V and 1 base at J, with 18 bases between the two ends. The CDR3 here is CSVGNWGELGTDTQYF. For the CDR3, the DNA is TGCAGCGTTGGGAACTGGGGGGAGTTGGGCACAGATACGCAGTATTTT.

V usage is TRBV5-1 and J usage is TRBJ1-1; 7 bases match TRBD1. Losses at the gene ends were 1 base for V and 6 bases for J; bases not matched to a gene: 9. The CDR3 length is 15 residues. The germline CDR1 and CDR2 sequences are SGHRS and YFSETQ. In nucleotides, the CDR3 is TGCGCCAGCAGCTTGAAAGGGCAGGGGGGAGCTGAAGCTTTCTTT. Its translation is CASSLKGQGGAEAFF.

The chain employs TRBV5-1 and TRBJ2-1, with D perhaps matching TRBD1 (5 bases). CDR1 is SGHRS and CDR2 is YFSETQ in the germline V gene. The CDR3 loop spans 14 amino acids. V lost 4 bases and J lost 8, with 16 bases in between. CDR3: CASSPITGEDEQFF. CDR3 DNA: TGCGCCAGCAGCCCCATTACAGGAGAGGATGAGCAGTTCTTC. Looking up the rest from reference TRBV5-1 and TRBJ2-1 gives the full variable domain: KAGVTQTPRYLIKTRGQQVTLSCSPISGHRSVSWYQQTPGQGLQFLFEYFSETQRNKGNFPGRFSGRQFSNSRSEMNVSTLELGDSALYLCASSPITGEDEQFFGPGTRLTVL.

The genes are TRBV6-1 and TRBJ1-5; 9 nucleotides align to TRBD1. Germline V CDR1 and CDR2: MNHNS, SASEGT. The junction had 8 bases not matched to a gene; V was cut back by 4 bases and J by 7 bases. The CDR3 is 15 amino acids. CDR3 protein: CASSGRQGERQPQHF. CDR3 in DNA: TGTGCCAGCAGTGGTCGACAGGGGGAGAGGCAGCCCCAGCATTTT.

The chain has TRBV5-1 and TRBJ1-1; D possibly corresponds to TRBD1 (6 bases). Germline V gives CDR1 SGHRS, CDR2 YFSETQ. There are 15 residues in the CDR3. Trimming pared 0 bases from V and 5 bases from J, leaving 14 bases between. Here the CDR3 reads CASSLEAGAKTEAFF. The CDR3 region has the DNA TGCGCCAGCAGCTTGGAGGCAGGGGCGAAAACTGAAGCTTTCTTT. Full variable domain (remainder filled in from reference TRBV5-1 and TRBJ1-1): KAGVTQTPRYLIKTRGQQVTLSCSPISGHRSVSWYQQTPGQGLQFLFEYFSETQRNKGNFPGRFSGRQFSNSRSEMNVSTLELGDSALYLCASSLEAGAKTEAFFGQGTRLTVV.

The J gene is TRBJ2-7, the V gene TRBV5-1, with 8 bases aligning to TRBD2. CDR1 is SGHRS, CDR2 YFSETQ, per germline. With 4 bases clipped from V and 2 bases from J, the junction kept 8 bases outside the gene matches. The CDR3 length is 15 residues. In DNA, the CDR3 is TGCGCCAGCAGCCCGGGGGGGACTAGTCCCTACGAGCAGTACTTC. Translating gives CASSPGGTSPYEQYF.

The chain recombines TRBV19 with TRBJ1-2, with TRBD1 identical over 12 bases. The CDR3 length is 14 residues. The trim removed 7 bases at V and 6 bases at J, leaving 6 bases unmatched. Germline CDR1 reads LNHDA; CDR2 reads SQIVND (reference sequence). The DNA of the CDR3 is TGTGCCAGTACCGCCCGGGACAGGGGGCATGGCTACACCTTC. This gives the protein CASTARDRGHGYTF.